This T cell receptor (beta chain) was profiled in a study of blood T cell repertoires in COVID-19. Across the whole study: COVID-19 samples from acute and convalescent phases originated in the United States, Italy and Spain. The cDNA or gDNA used as material had been derived from T cells, B-cell-depleted T cells, or PBMCs.

As processed by the authors: The assay estimated nucleated cells by amplifying reference gene primers. Sequenced by immunoSEQ multiplex PCR; TCRdb stores in-frame clones only, minus some. Clone size and V and J calls were adopted from that table, with D and trimming inferred from the DNA. The sample includes more than 200,000 clones, approximately 79% of them seen just once. The V and J ends lost 3 bases and 9 bases respectively, with 15 bases between them. The CDR3 length is 13 residues. Germline lookup yields CDR1 GTSNPN and CDR2 SVGIG (reference sequence). The sample taken for sequencing was peripheral blood. J is TRBJ1-3 and V is TRBV30; D is undetermined. This receptor was taken from a woman older than 75 with active or convalescent COVID-19. The CDR3 loop reads CAWRLDAAATIYF. CDR3 coding DNA: TGTGCCTGGAGATTAGACGCAGCGGCCACCATATATTTT.